This record concerns one T cell receptor (beta chain) sequence. Antigen: not known. The data are from a study of cytomegalovirus exposure and HLA in healthy donors. Regarding the study as a whole: Later on, a genetic analysis was performed. It linked a missense variant in DCLRE1C with V- and J-gene trimming of TCR beta. In vitro data verified a few CMV-associated chains as specific for CMV antigens.

Primers for the PCR totalled 60 Vbeta and 13 Jbeta. Sequencing used immunoSEQ multiplex PCR; TCRdb keeps in-frame clones, though not all of them. The sample gives approximately 150,000 clones, approximately 71% of which show up once; under 11% is in the top ten. The TCR sequence derives from a young man in good health and CMV-seropositive. The sample consisted of PBMCs.

The CDR3 sequence: CAWSPGLVIGELFF. The CDR3 DNA reads TGTGCCTGGTCGCCGGGACTAGTTATCGGGGAGCTGTTTTTT. The V call is TRBV30, the J call TRBJ2-2; TRBD2 matches at 8 bases. Trimming at V came to 5 bases and at J to 7 bases, leaving 9 bases not matched to a gene. The CDR3 runs to 14 residues. In germline, CDR1 is GTSNPN, CDR2 SVGIG (reference sequence).